The TCR beta chain under discussion was sequenced for a study of cytomegalovirus exposure and HLA in healthy donors. The study, taken as a whole, reports: Subsequent analysis showed first-cohort TCR clusters tending to co-occur in 120 or so validation repertoires.

The CDR3 is 16 amino acids. The germline V gene encodes CDR1 SGHAT and CDR2 FQNNGV. V shed 4 bases and J shed 0 bases, with 12 bases lying between them. Libraries were prepared by immunoSEQ multiplex PCR; TCRdb keeps only in-frame clonotypes and omits some of them. The sample consists of 45,000 to 65,000 clones, 93% of them appearing once. A note on this clone: Its cognate antigen is unknown.

The gene calls are TRBV11-2 and TRBJ2-2, with D maybe TRBD2 (5 bases). The TCR comes from a woman aged 18-35 years in good health and CMV-seropositive. Sequencing used PBMCs. Written as DNA, the CDR3 is TGTGCCAGCAGCTCCCGGGGAACGGCGAACACCGGGGAGCTGTTTTTT. Its protein is CASSSRGTANTGELFF.